These 5 T cell receptor beta chains were sequenced from one sample in a study of CD8 T cells in ankylosing spondylitis. Study conclusions and caveats: One TCR beta motif, made up of seven to nine highly homologous variants, appeared characteristic of ankylosing spondylitis blood.

A single record per CDR3 protein comes from TCRdb applying MiXCR to the 5' RACE reads. The data show around 140,000 distinct CDR3 sequences, 15% to 20% seen once. These receptors are not linked to any known antigen. The source material was blood, either unsorted or a sorted T cell fraction (not recorded which). The source of these receptors is a male donor with ankylosing spondylitis.

The chain is built from TRBV19 and TRBJ2-3; D gene ambiguous. V lost 9 bases to trimming and J lost 1 base, with 14 bases between them. This CDR3 region has 14 residues. CDR1 is LNHDA, CDR2 SQIVND, per germline (reference sequence). This CDR3 is CASSEVTGTDTQYF. DNA of the CDR3: TGTGCCAGCTCCGAGGTCACCGGCACAGATACGCAGTATTTT.

The chain recombines TRBV7-9 with TRBJ1-6; tentatively, D is TRBD1 (6 bases). Germline values: CDR1 SEHNR, CDR2 FQNEAQ (reference sequence). The CDR3 length is 15 residues. V shed 4 bases and J shed 9 bases, with 16 bases lying between them. CDR3 DNA sequence: TGTGCCAGCAGCTGGGACATCGAAAAGGGTTCACCCCTCCACTTT. This gives the protein CASSWDIEKGSPLHF.

This clonotype has a handful of counts. This chain links TRBV9 with TRBJ1-1, with unresolved D. In germline, CDR1 is SGDLS, CDR2 YYNGEE. The CDR3 loop spans 13 amino acids. Deletions cut 7 bases from V and 1 base from J, with 11 bases between. The CDR3 loop reads CASGPGSNTEAFF. CDR3 nucleotides: TGTGCCAGCGGCCCGGGGTCGAACACTGAAGCTTTCTTT.

The J gene is TRBJ2-3, the V gene TRBV27; D is undetermined. Trimming pared 7 bases from V and 6 bases from J, leaving 8 bases between. The germline CDR1 and CDR2 sequences are MNHEY and SMNVEV (reference sequence). CDR3 length: 11 residues. CDR3 protein: CASNSGDTQYF. The DNA for the CDR3 is TGTGCCAGCAATTCTGGGGATACGCAGTATTTT.

The chain uses TRBV20-1 and TRBJ2-1; D is unclear. Between the trimmed V and J ends, which lost 3 bases and 3 bases, there was a span of 9 bases. There are 13 residues in the CDR3. Germline V gene data show CDR1 as DFQATT and CDR2 as SNEGSKA (reference sequence). Here the CDR3 DNA reads TGCAGTGCTAGGAGTGGGAACTACAATGAGCAGTTCTTC. Encoded protein: CSARSGNYNEQFF.